The 6 T cell receptor beta chains below were found in one sample sequenced in a study of blood T cell repertoires in COVID-19 (dated by TCRdb to the early 2020s). Library creation used the immunoSEQ multiplex PCR assay. In TCRdb, the immuneACCESS table is reduced to in-frame sequences with V and J assigned. These tables do not hold every clone; where another copy was compared, an unresolved V gene accounts for under half, and the others remain unexplained. This sample has about 62,000 clones in its table, and 76% of those were observed once. The ten largest make up approximately 6.8% of the sample. Material for sequencing was peripheral blood. The receptors were sampled from a woman between 45 and 65 years old with active or convalescent COVID-19.

The chain joins TRBV27 to TRBJ1-4; tentative D call: TRBD1 (5 bases). Trimming stripped 3 bases from V and 8 bases from J, with 10 bases between. This CDR3 spans 13 amino acids. Germline values: CDR1 MNHEY, CDR2 SMNVEV (reference sequence). In DNA form, the CDR3 reads TGTGCCAGCAGTTTCCGGGGGAGCGAAAAACTGTTTTTT. It is translated as CASSFRGSEKLFF.

V and J are TRBV14 and TRBJ2-1; maybe TRBD2 (5 bases). V lost 4 bases to trimming and J lost 0 bases, with 13 bases between them. Germline assignment: CDR1 SGHDN and CDR2 FVKESK. This CDR3 spans 16 amino acids. CDR3 protein: CASSRSDGSSYNEQFF. The CDR3 DNA follows: TGTGCCAGCAGCCGTAGCGACGGTAGCTCCTACAATGAGCAGTTCTTC.

The rearrangement joins TRBV9 to TRBJ1-4; the D gene is possibly TRBD1 (6 bases). The CDR3 is made up of 14 amino acids. Trimming left V 0 bases short and J 4 bases short, with 7 bases between. The germline V gene has CDR1 SGDLS and CDR2 YYNGEE. CDR3 DNA: TGTGCCAGCAGCGTAGGACAGGTTAATGAAAAACTGTTTTTT. This sequence encodes CASSVGQVNEKLFF.

The chain couples TRBV4-2 to TRBJ1-1, with a tentative D call TRBD1 (6 bases). This CDR3 is 15 amino acids long. V shed 0 bases and J shed 5 bases, with 13 bases lying between them. Germline loops: CDR1 LGHNA, CDR2 YNFKEQ. The CDR3 loop is CASSQDRGAGTEAFF. Written as DNA, the CDR3 is TGTGCCAGCAGCCAAGATCGGGGGGCAGGAACTGAAGCTTTCTTT.

The chain joins TRBV6-5 to TRBJ2-3; the match to TRBD2 covers 12 bases. Germline lookup yields CDR1 MNHEY and CDR2 SVGAGI. V was clipped by 4 bases and J by 6 bases; unmatched bases: 8. This CDR3 contains 16 residues. CDR3 sequence (DNA): TGTGCCAGCAGTTCCAGACTAGCGGGAGACCGCGATACGCAGTATTTT. Encoded protein: CASSSRLAGDRDTQYF.

The CDR3 reads CASSQRYLTYTQYF. CDR3 in DNA: TGTGCCAGCAGCCAACGCTATCTTACGTATACGCAGTATTTT. The chain is built from TRBV11-2 and TRBJ2-3; no reliable D call. V gave up 5 bases and J gave up 7 bases, with 16 bases separating them. There are 14 residues in the CDR3. Germline CDR1 reads SGHAT; CDR2 reads FQNNGV.